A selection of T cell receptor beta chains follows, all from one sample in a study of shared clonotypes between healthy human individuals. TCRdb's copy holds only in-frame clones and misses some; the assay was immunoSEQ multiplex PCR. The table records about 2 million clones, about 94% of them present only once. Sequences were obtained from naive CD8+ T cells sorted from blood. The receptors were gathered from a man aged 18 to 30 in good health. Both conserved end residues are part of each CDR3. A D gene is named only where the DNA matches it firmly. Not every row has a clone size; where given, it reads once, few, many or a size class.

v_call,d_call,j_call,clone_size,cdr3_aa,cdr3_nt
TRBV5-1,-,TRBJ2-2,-,CASSAGTPTEPILVNTGELFF,TGCGCCAGCAGCGCGGGAACCCCGACAGAGCCCATATTAGTGAACACCGGGGAGCTGTTTTTT
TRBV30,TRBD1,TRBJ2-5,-,CAWSVGTGEETQYF,TGTGCCTGGAGTGTCGGGACAGGGGAAGAGACCCAGTACTTC
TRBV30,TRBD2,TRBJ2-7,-,CAWSGGLAGGLLRTGNEQYF,TGTGCCTGGAGTGGCGGACTAGCGGGAGGATTGCTCCGAACGGGTAACGAGCAGTACTTC
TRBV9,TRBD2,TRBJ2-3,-,CASSVFPGLAVEGDTQYF,TGTGCCAGCAGCGTATTCCCGGGACTAGCCGTAGAGGGAGATACGCAGTATTTT
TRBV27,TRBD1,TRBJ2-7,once,CASSLLWDSSYEQYF,TGTGCCAGCAGTTTATTGTGGGACAGTTCCTACGAGCAGTACTTC
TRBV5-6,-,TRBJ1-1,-,CASSDGTGPTEAFF,TGTGCCAGCAGCGACGGAACAGGGCCCACTGAAGCTTTCTTT
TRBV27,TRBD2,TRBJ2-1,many,CASSLWTSGHNEQFF,TGTGCCAGCAGTTTATGGACTAGCGGGCACAATGAGCAGTTCTTC
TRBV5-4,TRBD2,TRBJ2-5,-,CASSPEGIAGLEETQYF,TGTGCCAGCAGCCCCGAAGGTATAGCGGGGCTAGAAGAGACCCAGTACTTC
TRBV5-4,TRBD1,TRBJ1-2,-,CASSSDRDGYGYTF,TGTGCCAGCAGCTCGGACAGGGATGGGTATGGCTACACCTTC
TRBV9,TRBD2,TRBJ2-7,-,CASSGASGPTYEQYF,TGTGCCAGCAGCGGCGCTAGCGGACCCACCTACGAGCAGTACTTC
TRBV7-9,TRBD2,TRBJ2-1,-,CASSDSGRAWHDEQFF,TGTGCCAGCAGCGATAGCGGGAGGGCCTGGCATGATGAGCAGTTCTTC
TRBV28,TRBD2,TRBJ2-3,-,CASTGLAGITDTQYF,TGTGCCAGCACCGGACTAGCGGGGATAACAGATACGCAGTATTTT
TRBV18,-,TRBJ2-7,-,CASSTDQAYEQYF,TGTGCCAGCTCAACGGACCAAGCCTACGAGCAGTACTTC
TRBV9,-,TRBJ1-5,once,CASSVDLKPQHF,TGTGCCAGCAGCGTAGATTTGAAGCCCCAGCATTTT
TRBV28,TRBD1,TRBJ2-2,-,CASSFGRGLNGELFF,TGTGCCAGCAGTTTCGGTAGGGGGCTTAACGGGGAGCTGTTTTTT
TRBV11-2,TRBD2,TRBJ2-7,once,CASSLGSGGGQWEQYF,TGTGCCAGCAGCTTAGGAAGCGGGGGCGGTCAGTGGGAGCAGTACTTC
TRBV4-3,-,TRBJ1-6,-,CASSQTYRDNSPLHF,TGCGCCAGCAGCCAAACTTACAGGGATAATTCACCCCTCCACTTT
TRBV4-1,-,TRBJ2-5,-,CASSHPRGAETQYF,TGCGCCAGCAGCCATCCCAGGGGAGCGGAGACCCAGTACTTC
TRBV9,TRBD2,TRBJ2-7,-,CASSVGSGGTTYEQYF,TGTGCCAGCAGCGTAGGGAGCGGGGGAACTACCTACGAGCAGTACTTC
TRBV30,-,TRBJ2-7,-,CAWTTGGPYEQYF,TGTGCCTGGACCACCGGGGGCCCCTACGAGCAGTACTTC
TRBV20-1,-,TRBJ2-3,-,CSARSVDTQYF,TGCAGTGCTAGAAGCGTGGATACGCAGTATTTT
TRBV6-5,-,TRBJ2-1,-,CASTRSTGVRNEQFF,TGTGCCAGCACCCGCTCCACGGGAGTCAGAAATGAGCAGTTCTTC
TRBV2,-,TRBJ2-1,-,CASSDGAASSSYNEQFF,TGTGCCAGCAGTGATGGGGCCGCTTCGAGCTCCTACAATGAGCAGTTCTTC
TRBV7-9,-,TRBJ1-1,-,CASSLDSKANTEAFF,TGTGCCAGCAGCTTAGATTCGAAAGCGAACACTGAAGCTTTCTTT
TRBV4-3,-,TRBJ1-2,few,CASSPHLEGMGYGYTF,TGCGCCAGCAGCCCTCATTTGGAAGGGATGGGCTATGGCTACACCTTC
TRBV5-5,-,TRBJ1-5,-,CASSLAQGLYSNQPQHF,TGTGCCAGCAGCTTGGCGCAGGGCCTGTATAGCAATCAGCCCCAGCATTTT
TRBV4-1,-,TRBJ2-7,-,CASSQVGQGAYEQYF,TGCGCCAGCAGCCAAGTGGGGCAGGGAGCCTACGAGCAGTACTTC
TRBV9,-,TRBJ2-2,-,CASSTSGGAGELFF,TGTGCCAGCAGCACGTCTGGGGGCGCCGGGGAGCTGTTTTTT
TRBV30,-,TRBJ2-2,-,CALGRSYTGELFF,TGTGCCTTGGGACGGAGTTACACCGGGGAGCTGTTTTTT
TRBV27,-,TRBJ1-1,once,CASSLQVPSNTEAFF,TGTGCCAGCAGTTTACAGGTGCCATCGAACACTGAAGCTTTCTTT
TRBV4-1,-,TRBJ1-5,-,CASSQDRGTANQPQHF,TGCGCCAGCAGCCAAGATAGGGGGACCGCTAATCAGCCCCAGCATTTT
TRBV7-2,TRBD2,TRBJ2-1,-,CASSSEAGGFDNEQFF,TGTGCCAGCAGCTCCGAAGCGGGAGGGTTTGACAATGAGCAGTTCTTC
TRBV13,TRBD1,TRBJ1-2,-,CASSLKQGVGYTF,TGTGCCAGCAGCTTAAAACAGGGGGTGGGCTACACCTTC
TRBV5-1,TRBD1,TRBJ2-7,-,CATETGGPLGEQYF,TGCGCCACCGAGACAGGGGGACCTCTAGGGGAGCAGTACTTC
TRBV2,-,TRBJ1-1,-,CASSVRQDSGAAFF,TGTGCCAGCAGTGTGCGTCAAGATTCAGGGGCAGCTTTCTTT
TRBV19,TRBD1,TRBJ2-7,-,CASSMRDRVSSYEQYF,TGTGCCAGTAGTATGCGGGACAGGGTAAGCTCCTACGAGCAGTACTTC
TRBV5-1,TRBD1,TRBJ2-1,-,CASSLETGGWDEQFF,TGCGCCAGCAGCTTGGAGACAGGGGGCTGGGATGAGCAGTTCTTC
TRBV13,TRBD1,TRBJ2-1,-,CASSTGQGPLFF,TGTGCCAGCAGCACCGGACAGGGACCCCTGTTCTTC
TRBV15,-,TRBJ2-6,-,CATSWDSGANVLTF,TGTGCCACCAGCTGGGACTCTGGGGCCAACGTCCTGACTTTC
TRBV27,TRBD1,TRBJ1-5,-,CASSLEGAGYQPQHF,TGTGCCAGCAGTTTAGAGGGGGCAGGGTATCAGCCCCAGCATTTT
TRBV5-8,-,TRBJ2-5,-,CASSLGRTNQETQYF,TGTGCCAGCAGCTTGGGGAGGACCAACCAAGAGACCCAGTACTTC
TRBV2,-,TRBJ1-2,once,CASSEVGGGAYGYTF,TGTGCCAGCAGTGAAGTGGGAGGGGGAGCCTATGGCTACACCTTC
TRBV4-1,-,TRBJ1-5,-,CASSQDGGTLRQPQHF,TGCGCCAGCAGCCAAGATGGGGGGACACTACGCCAGCCCCAGCATTTT
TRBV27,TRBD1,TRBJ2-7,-,CASSLSPGTGYYEQYF,TGTGCCAGCAGTTTATCCCCCGGGACAGGCTACTACGAGCAGTACTTC
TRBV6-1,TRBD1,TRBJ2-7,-,CASKDGTGAYEQYF,TGTGCCAGCAAGGACGGGACAGGAGCCTACGAGCAGTACTTC
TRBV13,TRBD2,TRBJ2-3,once,CASSLLAGVGDTQYF,TGTGCCAGCAGCTTACTAGCGGGAGTTGGAGATACGCAGTATTTT
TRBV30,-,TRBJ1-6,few,CAWSVLDNSPLHF,TGTGCCTGGAGTGTACTCGACAATTCACCCCTCCACTTT
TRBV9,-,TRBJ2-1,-,CASSRGMGNEQFF,TGTGCCAGCAGCCGGGGCATGGGTAATGAGCAGTTCTTC
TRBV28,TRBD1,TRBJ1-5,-,CASNRDREGYSNQPQHF,TGTGCCAGTAACCGGGACAGGGAGGGATATAGCAATCAGCCCCAGCATTTT
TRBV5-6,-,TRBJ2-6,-,CASGMPLGSNVLTF,TGTGCCAGCGGGATGCCTCTGGGGTCCAACGTCCTGACTTTC